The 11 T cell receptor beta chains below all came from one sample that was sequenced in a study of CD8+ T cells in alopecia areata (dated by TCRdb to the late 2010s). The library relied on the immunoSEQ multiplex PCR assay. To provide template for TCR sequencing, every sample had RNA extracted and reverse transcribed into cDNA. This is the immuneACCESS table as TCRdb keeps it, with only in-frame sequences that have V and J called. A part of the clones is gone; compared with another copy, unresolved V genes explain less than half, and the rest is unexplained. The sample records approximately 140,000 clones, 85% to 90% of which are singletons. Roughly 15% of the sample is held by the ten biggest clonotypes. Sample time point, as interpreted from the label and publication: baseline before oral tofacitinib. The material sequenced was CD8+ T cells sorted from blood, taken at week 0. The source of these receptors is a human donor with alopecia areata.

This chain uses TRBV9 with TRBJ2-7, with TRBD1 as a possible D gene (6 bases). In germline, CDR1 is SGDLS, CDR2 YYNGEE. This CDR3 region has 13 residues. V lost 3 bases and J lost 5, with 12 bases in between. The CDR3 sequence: CASSAAQGHEQYF. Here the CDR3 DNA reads TGTGCCAGCAGCGCGGCACAGGGTCACGAGCAGTACTTC.

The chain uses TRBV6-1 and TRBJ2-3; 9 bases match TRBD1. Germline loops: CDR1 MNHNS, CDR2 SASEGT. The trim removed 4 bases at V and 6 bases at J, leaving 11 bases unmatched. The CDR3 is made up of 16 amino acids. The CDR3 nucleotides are TGTGCCAGCAGTGTCCTGGACAGGGGAAGGGAGGATACGCAGTATTTT. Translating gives CASSVLDRGREDTQYF.

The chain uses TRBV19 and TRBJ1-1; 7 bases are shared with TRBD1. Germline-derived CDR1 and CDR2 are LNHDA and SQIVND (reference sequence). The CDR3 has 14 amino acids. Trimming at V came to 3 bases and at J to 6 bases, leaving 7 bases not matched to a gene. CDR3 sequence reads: CASSIPTGVAEAFF. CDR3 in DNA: TGTGCCAGTAGTATTCCCACAGGGGTCGCTGAAGCTTTCTTT.

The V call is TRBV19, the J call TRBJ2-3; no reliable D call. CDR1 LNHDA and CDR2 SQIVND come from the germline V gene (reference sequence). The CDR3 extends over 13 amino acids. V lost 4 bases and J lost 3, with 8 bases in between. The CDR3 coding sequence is TGTGCCAGTAGTACCTTAGGGACAGATACGCAGTATTTT. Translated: CASSTLGTDTQYF.

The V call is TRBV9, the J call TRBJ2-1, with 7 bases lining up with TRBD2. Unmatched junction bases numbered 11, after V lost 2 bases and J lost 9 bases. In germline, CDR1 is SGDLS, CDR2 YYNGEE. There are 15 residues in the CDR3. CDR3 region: CASSVELARYGEQFF. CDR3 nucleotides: TGTGCCAGCAGCGTGGAACTAGCGCGGTACGGTGAGCAGTTCTTC. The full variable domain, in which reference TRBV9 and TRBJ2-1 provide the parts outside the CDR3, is DSGVTQTPKHLITATGQRVTLRCSPRSGDLSVYWYQQSLDQGLQFLIQYYNGEERAKGNILERFSAQQFPDLHSELNLSSLELGDSALYFCASSVELARYGEQFFGPGTRLTVL.

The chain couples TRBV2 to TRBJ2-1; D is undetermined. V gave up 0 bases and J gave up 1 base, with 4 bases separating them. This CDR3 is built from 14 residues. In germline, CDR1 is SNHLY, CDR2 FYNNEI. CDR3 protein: CASSEAGSYNEQFF. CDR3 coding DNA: TGTGCCAGCAGTGAAGCGGGATCCTACAATGAGCAGTTCTTC. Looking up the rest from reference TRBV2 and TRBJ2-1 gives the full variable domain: EPEVTQTPSHQVTQMGQEVILRCVPISNHLYFYWYRQILGQKVEFLVSFYNNEISEKSEIFDDQFSVERPDGSNFTLKIRSTKLEDSAMYFCASSEAGSYNEQFFGPGTRLTVL.

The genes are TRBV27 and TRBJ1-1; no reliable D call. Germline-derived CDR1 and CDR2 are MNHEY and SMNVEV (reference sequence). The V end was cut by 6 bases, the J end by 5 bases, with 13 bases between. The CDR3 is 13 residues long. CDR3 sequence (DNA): TGTGCCAGCAGGGCCTTCCTGGGGACTGAAGCTTTCTTT. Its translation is CASRAFLGTEAFF.

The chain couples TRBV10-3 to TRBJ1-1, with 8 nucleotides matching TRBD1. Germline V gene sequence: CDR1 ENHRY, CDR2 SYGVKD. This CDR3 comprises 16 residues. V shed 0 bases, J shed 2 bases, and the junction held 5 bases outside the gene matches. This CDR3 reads CAISESGTGPNTEAFF. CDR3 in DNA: TGTGCCATCAGTGAGTCCGGGACAGGCCCAAACACTGAAGCTTTCTTT.

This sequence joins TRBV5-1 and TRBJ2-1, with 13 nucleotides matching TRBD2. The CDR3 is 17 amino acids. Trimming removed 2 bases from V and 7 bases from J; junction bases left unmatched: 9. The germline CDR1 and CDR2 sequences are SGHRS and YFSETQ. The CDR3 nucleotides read TGCGCCAGCAGCTTATCGCCGGAGACTAGCGGGGGGAATGAGCAGTTCTTC. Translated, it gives CASSLSPETSGGNEQFF. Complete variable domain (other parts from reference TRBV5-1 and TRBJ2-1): KAGVTQTPRYLIKTRGQQVTLSCSPISGHRSVSWYQQTPGQGLQFLFEYFSETQRNKGNFPGRFSGRQFSNSRSEMNVSTLELGDSALYLCASSLSPETSGGNEQFFGPGTRLTVL.

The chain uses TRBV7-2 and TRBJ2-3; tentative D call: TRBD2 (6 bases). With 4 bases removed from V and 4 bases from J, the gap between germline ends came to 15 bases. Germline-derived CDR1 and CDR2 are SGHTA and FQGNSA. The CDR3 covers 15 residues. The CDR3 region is CASSSTGETADTQYF. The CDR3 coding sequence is TGTGCCAGCAGCTCGACGGGGGAAACGGCAGATACGCAGTATTTT.

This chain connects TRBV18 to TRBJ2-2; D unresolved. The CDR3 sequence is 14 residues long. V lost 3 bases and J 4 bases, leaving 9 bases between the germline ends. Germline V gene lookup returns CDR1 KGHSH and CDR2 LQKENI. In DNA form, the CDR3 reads TGTGCCAGCTCACCCCCGGACCCCACCGGGGAGCTGTTTTTT. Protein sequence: CASSPPDPTGELFF.